The 30 T cell receptor beta chains in this list originate from one sample, sequenced in a study of CD8 T cells in ankylosing spondylitis. MiXCR was run by TCRdb on the 5' RACE reads, yielding one entry per CDR3 protein. Of roughly 150,000 distinct CDR3 sequences listed, around 9.6% are singletons. Sequences were obtained from blood, either unsorted or a sorted T cell fraction (not recorded which). These receptors all stem from a female donor with ankylosing spondylitis or in good health (not recorded which).

This clonotype came up a few times. This chain joins TRBV20-1 and TRBJ2-7, with D tentatively TRBD2 (7 bases). The CDR3 has 13 residues. Germline assignment: CDR1 DFQATT and CDR2 SNEGSKA (reference sequence). The germline V and J ends were trimmed by 5 bases and 2 bases, with 13 bases remaining between them. The CDR3 region has the DNA TGCAGTGCTGAGGGAGGGGACACCTACGAGCAGTACTTC. This gives the protein CSAEGGDTYEQYF.

This clonotype has a handful of counts. The V gene is TRBV6-2 or TRBV6-3, the J gene TRBJ2-1, with TRBD2 matching 12 bases. Trimming took 6 bases from V and 4 from J; bases not matched to a gene: 4. The CDR3 has 15 residues. Germline V gives CDR1 MNHEY, CDR2 SVGEGT. The CDR3 region is CASRLLAGGYNEQFF. DNA of the CDR3: TGTGCCAGCAGACTTCTAGCGGGAGGGTACAATGAGCAGTTCTTC.

Ten or more counts support this clonotype. The chain combines TRBV6-2 or TRBV6-3 with TRBJ2-7, with TRBD2 matching 8 bases. The CDR3 covers 14 residues. J was trimmed by 3 bases and V by 2 bases; bases with no gene match: 3. CDR1 MNHEY and CDR2 SVGEGT come from the germline V gene. CDR3 residues: CASSYPGGDYEQYF. CDR3 DNA sequence: TGTGCCAGCAGTTACCCCGGGGGGGACTACGAGCAGTACTTC.

At least ten counts were recorded for this clonotype. This chain uses TRBV12-3 or TRBV12-4 with TRBJ1-1, with a weak D call TRBD1 (5 bases). This CDR3 is 14 amino acids long. V lost 4 bases, J lost 3 bases, and 12 bases lay in between. The CDR3 spells CASSSGIGYTEAFF. DNA of the CDR3: TGTGCCAGCAGTTCAGGGATTGGGTACACTGAAGCTTTCTTT.

This clonotype appeared a few times. The genes are TRBV30 and TRBJ2-3; TRBD2 matches at 11 bases. The trim removed 0 bases at V and 0 bases at J, leaving 2 bases unmatched. Germline CDR1 and CDR2: GTSNPN and SVGIG (reference sequence). This CDR3 has 16 amino acids. The CDR3 loop reads CAWSVWTSGSTDTQYF. For the CDR3, the DNA is TGTGCCTGGAGTGTGTGGACTAGCGGGAGCACAGATACGCAGTATTTT.

The chain is built from TRBV11-2 and TRBJ2-7; no firm D call. The CDR3 runs to 12 residues. V was shortened by 7 bases and J by 6 bases, with 13 bases between the two germline ends. Germline V gene data show CDR1 as SGHAT and CDR2 as FQNNGV. The CDR3 DNA follows: TGTGCCAGCACCTACATCGTAGGCGAGCAGTACTTC. This sequence encodes CASTYIVGEQYF.

The CDR3 DNA reads TGTGCCAGCAGCCTGGGACTAGCGAACACCGGGGAGCTGTTTTTT. Its protein is CASSLGLANTGELFF. This chain links TRBV13 with TRBJ2-2; 8 positions agree with TRBD2. Trimming at V came to 5 bases and at J to 0 bases, leaving 2 bases not matched to a gene. The V gene's germline CDR1 is PRHDT and CDR2 FYEKMQ (reference sequence). This CDR3 region has 15 residues.

This clonotype was seen at least ten times. The rearrangement uses TRBV7-9 and TRBJ2-1, with D unresolved. Looked up from germline, CDR1 is SEHNR and CDR2 is FQNEAQ (reference sequence). Trimming pared 6 bases from V and 6 bases from J, leaving 12 bases between. This CDR3 has 13 residues. The CDR3 reads CASSSPTSNEQFF. The CDR3 DNA sequence: TGTGCCAGCAGTAGCCCCACGTCCAATGAGCAGTTCTTC.

The gene calls are TRBV6-1 and TRBJ2-7; D not certain. CDR3 length: 13 amino acids. The V gene lost 10 bases and the J gene lost 4 bases, with 17 bases spanning the gap. Germline CDR1 reads MNHNS; CDR2 reads SASEGT. The CDR3 is CATGAQSFYEQYF. The DNA of the CDR3 is TGTGCCACAGGAGCTCAAAGCTTTTACGAGCAGTACTTC.

This clonotype appeared a few times. The chain employs TRBV24-1 and TRBJ2-6, with D possibly matching TRBD2 (7 bases). The germline gives CDR1 KGHDR, CDR2 SFDVKD. CDR3 length: 15 amino acids. V lost 3 bases and J 4 bases, leaving 9 bases between the germline ends. CDR3: CATSDRGAGANVLTF. The CDR3 DNA reads TGTGCCACCAGTGATCGGGGGGCAGGGGCCAACGTCCTGACTTTC.

This clonotype was recorded many times. This chain links TRBV12-3 or TRBV12-4 with TRBJ2-5; D not certain. The CDR3 length is 14 residues. V was trimmed by 0 bases and J by 0 bases, leaving 5 bases between them. CDR3 DNA: TGTGCCAGCAGTTTAGCGGGCAACCAAGAGACCCAGTACTTC. Its protein product is CASSLAGNQETQYF.

This clonotype has at least ten counts. This chain uses TRBV10-3 with TRBJ2-1, with a possible D match to TRBD1 (5 bases). Germline CDR1 is ENHRY and CDR2 is SYGVKD. The CDR3 totals 12 residues. V lost 7 bases and J 4 bases, leaving 8 bases between the germline ends. CDR3 amino acids: CAITSGYNEQFF. CDR3 DNA: TGTGCCATCACGTCAGGGTACAATGAGCAGTTCTTC.

The chain recombines TRBV4-3 with TRBJ2-7; 9 bases map to TRBD2. In germline, CDR1 is LGHNA, CDR2 YSLEER. The V and J ends lost 0 bases and 3 bases, in that order; junction bases with no gene match: 3. The CDR3 loop spans 15 amino acids. The CDR3 sequence is CASSQELAGIYEQYF. CDR3 nucleotide sequence: TGCGCCAGCAGCCAAGAGCTAGCGGGAATCTACGAGCAGTACTTC.

This clonotype has a count of ten or more. The chain links TRBV20-1 to TRBJ2-1; 14 bases line up with TRBD2. Unmatched junction bases numbered 2, after V lost 5 bases and J lost 2 bases. This CDR3 has 15 amino acids. CDR1 is DFQATT, CDR2 SNEGSKA, per germline (reference sequence). As DNA, the CDR3 is TGCAGTGCTGGACTAGCGGGAGGCGCCTACAATGAGCAGTTCTTC. Protein: CSAGLAGGAYNEQFF.

This clonotype was recorded many times. This chain uses TRBV27 with TRBJ2-2; D is unclear. Germline loops: CDR1 MNHEY, CDR2 SMNVEV (reference sequence). The CDR3 consists of 13 residues. Trimming pared 5 bases from V and 5 bases from J, leaving 9 bases between. This chain's CDR3 is CASSPLGTGELFF. CDR3 DNA: TGTGCCAGCAGTCCTTTGGGGACCGGGGAGCTGTTTTTT.

This clonotype has more than one count but fewer than ten. The chain joins TRBV3-1 to TRBJ2-2, with TRBD2 matching 9 bases. The CDR3 is made up of 16 amino acids. Germline CDR1 LGHDT, CDR2 YNNKEL (reference sequence). The J segment lost 5 bases and the V segment lost 11 bases, leaving 15 bases of the junction unmatched. CDR3 region: CAGSFNSGRGTGELFF. The CDR3 region has the DNA TGTGCCGGGAGTTTCAATAGCGGGAGAGGAACCGGGGAGCTGTTTTTT.

A few counts support this clonotype. In DNA, the CDR3 is TGCGCCAGCAGCCCCAGCGGGCGGGAGACCTCCTACGAGCAGTACTTC. This encodes CASSPSGRETSYEQYF. The chain is built from TRBV4-3 and TRBJ2-7; 7 nucleotides agree with TRBD2. Germline CDR1 LGHNA, CDR2 YSLEER. Germline trimming cut 4 bases from V and 0 bases from J; bases unmatched to any gene: 9. The CDR3 has 16 residues.

This rearrangement joins TRBV4-2 to TRBJ2-2; 9 bases are a match to TRBD2. Germline CDR1 reads LGHNA; CDR2 reads YNFKEQ. The CDR3 is made up of 17 amino acids. Germline trimming cut 0 bases from V and 5 bases from J; bases unmatched to any gene: 7. This CDR3 reads CASSQEKIAGATGELFF. The CDR3 DNA follows: TGTGCCAGCAGCCAAGAGAAGATAGCGGGAGCGACCGGGGAGCTGTTTTTT.

This clonotype was recorded many times. V and J are TRBV5-6 and TRBJ2-7; TRBD1 aligns across 8 bases. CDR3 size: 12 residues. Trimming cost V 1 base and J 7 bases; bases outside gene matches: 1. In germline, CDR1 is SGHDT, CDR2 YYEEEE. In DNA form, the CDR3 reads TGTGCCAGCAGCTTGACAGGGGGGGAGCAGTACTTC. Protein product: CASSLTGGEQYF. The whole variable domain, filled in from reference TRBV5-6 and TRBJ2-7, reads DAGVTQSPTHLIKTRGQQVTLRCSPKSGHDTVSWYQQALGQGPQFIFQYYEEEERQRGNFPDRFSGHQFPNYSSELNVNALLLGDSALYLCASSLTGGEQYFGPGTRLTVT.

The gene calls are TRBV11-1 and TRBJ2-5; either TRBD1 or TRBD2 may supply D (5 bases each). In germline, CDR1 is SGHAT, CDR2 FQDESV (reference sequence). Trimming cost V 2 bases and J 4 bases, with 20 bases left between them. This CDR3 contains 17 residues. The CDR3 DNA is TGTGCCAGCAGCTTAACGCCGGGACCCCCGAGGCGAGAGACCCAGTACTTC. This gives the protein CASSLTPGPPRRETQYF.

CDR3 sequence reads: CASSERLAWYF. The CDR3 bases are TGTGCCAGCAGCGAACGACTAGCGTGGTATTTT. The chain joins TRBV7-8 to TRBJ2-3; TRBD2 matches 8 bases. J gave up 14 bases and V 5 bases, and 6 bases lay outside the gene matches. CDR1 is SGHVS, CDR2 FQNEAQ, per germline. The length of the CDR3 is 11 residues. The full variable domain, in which reference TRBV7-8 and TRBJ2-3 provide the parts outside the CDR3, is GAGVSQSPRYKVAKRGQDVALRCDPISGHVSLFWYQQALGQGPEFLTYFQNEAQLDKSGLPSDRFFAERPEGSVSTLKIQRTQQEDSAVYLCASSERLAWYFGPGTRLTVL.

This clonotype has just a few counts. The genes are TRBV6-6 and TRBJ2-3; possibly TRBD1 for D (6 bases). CDR3 length: 15 amino acids. Between the trimmed V and J ends, which lost 5 bases and 1 base, there was a span of 13 bases. Germline V gene data show CDR1 as MNHNY and CDR2 as SVGAGI (reference sequence). The CDR3 protein is CASSHTAGGTDTQYF. CDR3 sequence (DNA): TGTGCCAGCAGTCATACCGCAGGGGGCACAGATACGCAGTATTTT.

This clonotype occurred a few times. The V call is TRBV3-1, the J call TRBJ2-5; D remains ambiguous. V lost 0 bases and J 4 bases, leaving 6 bases between the germline ends. CDR3 length: 13 residues. Germline V lookup: CDR1 LGHDT, CDR2 YNNKEL (reference sequence). CDR3 loop: CASSQDGSETQYF. For the CDR3, the DNA is TGTGCCAGCAGCCAAGATGGATCAGAGACCCAGTACTTC.

This clonotype was seen many times. The chain uses TRBV6-6 and TRBJ2-3; the D is unclear. CDR3 length: 11 amino acids. The ends were cut back, 6 bases at V and 2 bases at J, with 3 bases in the middle. Germline lookup yields CDR1 MNHNY and CDR2 SVGAGI (reference sequence). The CDR3 loop reads CASRSTDTQYF. As DNA, the CDR3 is TGTGCCAGCAGATCCACAGATACGCAGTATTTT.

The chain joins TRBV27 to TRBJ2-1; no clear D. V was shortened by 0 bases and J by 14 bases, with 17 bases between the two germline ends. Germline CDR1 and CDR2: MNHEY and SMNVEV (reference sequence). This CDR3 is 14 amino acids long. The CDR3 sequence is CASSLSLISLPEFF. CDR3 coding DNA: TGTGCCAGCAGTTTATCCCTGATCTCTCTGCCTGAGTTCTTC.

This clonotype was seen more than once but under ten times. This chain links TRBV4-1 with TRBJ1-5, with D uncertain. This CDR3 contains 15 residues. The germline V and J ends were trimmed by 5 bases and 0 bases, with 11 bases remaining between them. Germline CDR1 reads MGHRA; CDR2 reads YSYEKL. The chain's CDR3 is CASSSKTNSNQPQHF. For the CDR3, the DNA is TGCGCCAGCAGCTCAAAGACAAATAGCAATCAGCCCCAGCATTTT.

This clonotype was seen a few times. This rearrangement joins TRBV18 to TRBJ1-1; 8 bases agree with TRBD1. Germline CDR1 reads KGHSH; CDR2 reads LQKENI. This CDR3 has 18 residues. The junction had 13 bases not matched to a gene; V was cut back by 4 bases and J by 0 bases. CDR3 residues: CASSLRTGTVRMNTEAFF. The CDR3 DNA reads TGTGCCAGCTCACTTCGGACAGGGACAGTCCGGATGAACACTGAAGCTTTCTTT.

The rearrangement joins TRBV6-2 or TRBV6-3 to TRBJ1-5; D is uncertain. With 1 base removed from V and 0 bases from J, the gap between germline ends came to 4 bases. CDR1 is MNHEY and CDR2 is SVGEGT in the germline V gene. The CDR3 extends over 14 amino acids. For the CDR3, the DNA is TGTGCCAGCAGTTACTATCATAGCAATCAGCCCCAGCATTTT. Amino acid sequence: CASSYYHSNQPQHF.

This clonotype was found a few times. This chain links TRBV7-6 with TRBJ2-3; D uncertain. Trimming stripped 1 base from V and 0 bases from J, with 11 bases between. This CDR3 has 16 amino acids. Germline V gives CDR1 SGHVS, CDR2 FNYEAQ. In DNA form, the CDR3 reads TGTGCCAGCAGCTTAGATGACGTTCGGAGCACAGATACGCAGTATTTT. Protein product: CASSLDDVRSTDTQYF. The entire variable domain, with the rest obtained from reference TRBV7-6 and TRBJ2-3, is as follows: GAGVSQSPRYKVTKRGQDVALRCDPISGHVSLYWYRQALGQGPEFLTYFNYEAQQDKSGLPNDRFSAERPEGSISTLTIQRTEQRDSAMYRCASSLDDVRSTDTQYFGPGTRLTVL.

This clonotype was found many times. J is TRBJ1-1 and V is TRBV19, with 11 bases identical to TRBD1. Unmatched junction bases numbered 8, after V lost 6 bases and J lost 5 bases. Germline V gene lookup returns CDR1 LNHDA and CDR2 SQIVND (reference sequence). The CDR3 contains 15 residues. The CDR3 loop is CASSYRTGGYTEAFF. As DNA, the CDR3 is TGTGCCAGTAGCTACCGGACAGGGGGCTATACTGAAGCTTTCTTT.